The TCR beta chain under discussion was sequenced for a study of OX40 agonist ivuxolimab in advanced cancers. This clone was counted once. The antigen is not known. Per germline, CDR1 SGHRS and CDR2 YFSETQ. V lost 0 bases to trimming and J lost 6 bases, with 4 bases between them. The CDR3 runs to 11 residues. Broader study findings: CD4+ and CD8+ T cells in blood underwent clonal expansion by week 6 at 0.1 to 3.0 mg/kg.

Using immunoSEQ multiplex PCR, the repertoire was profiled, and TCRdb retains in-frame clones only, with some absent. The sample gives tens of thousands of clones, approximately 90% of which show up once; more than 15% is in the top ten. The receptor was derived from an adult with an advanced solid tumor such as melanoma, head and neck, liver or kidney cancer. This sequence joins TRBV5-1 and TRBJ2-7; D call uncertain. Sequencing used CD4+ or CD8+ T cells sorted from blood, obtained in a trial of the OX40 agonist ivuxolimab. Written as DNA, the CDR3 is TGCGCCAGCAGCTTGGCTACCGAGCAGTACTTC. It codes for CASSLATEQYF.